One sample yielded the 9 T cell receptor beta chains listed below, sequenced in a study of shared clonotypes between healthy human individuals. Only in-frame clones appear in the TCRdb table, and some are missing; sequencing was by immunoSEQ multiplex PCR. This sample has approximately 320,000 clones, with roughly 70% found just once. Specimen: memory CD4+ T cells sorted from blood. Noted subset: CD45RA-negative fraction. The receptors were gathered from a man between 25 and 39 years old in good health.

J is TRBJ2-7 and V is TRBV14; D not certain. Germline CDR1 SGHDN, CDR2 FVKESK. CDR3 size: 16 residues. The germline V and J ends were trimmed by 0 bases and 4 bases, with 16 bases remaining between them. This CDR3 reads CASSQDLVRLPYEQYF. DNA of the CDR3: TGTGCCAGCAGCCAAGATCTGGTCCGGCTACCTTACGAGCAGTACTTC.

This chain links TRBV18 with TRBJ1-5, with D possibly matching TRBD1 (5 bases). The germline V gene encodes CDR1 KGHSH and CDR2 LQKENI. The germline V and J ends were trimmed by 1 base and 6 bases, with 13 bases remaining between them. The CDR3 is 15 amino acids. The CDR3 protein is CASSPQFEGTQPQHF. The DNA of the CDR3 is TGTGCCAGCTCACCACAATTTGAAGGGACTCAGCCCCAGCATTTT.

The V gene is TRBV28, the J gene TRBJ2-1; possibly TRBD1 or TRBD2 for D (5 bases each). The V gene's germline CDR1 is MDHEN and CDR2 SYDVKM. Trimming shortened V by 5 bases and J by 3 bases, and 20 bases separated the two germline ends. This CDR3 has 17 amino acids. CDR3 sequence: CASSVWGTKKIYNEQFF. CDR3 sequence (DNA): TGTGCCAGCAGTGTCTGGGGGACCAAAAAAATCTACAATGAGCAGTTCTTC.

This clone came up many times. CDR3: CASSEMTSGQRYEQYF. In DNA, the CDR3 is TGTGCCAGCAGTGAAATGACTAGCGGGCAACGCTACGAGCAGTACTTC. The genes are TRBV6-1 and TRBJ2-7; 10 bases match TRBD2. Trimming removed 2 bases from V and 3 bases from J; junction bases left unmatched: 7. The CDR3 runs 16 residues. Germline-derived CDR1 and CDR2 are MNHNS and SASEGT.

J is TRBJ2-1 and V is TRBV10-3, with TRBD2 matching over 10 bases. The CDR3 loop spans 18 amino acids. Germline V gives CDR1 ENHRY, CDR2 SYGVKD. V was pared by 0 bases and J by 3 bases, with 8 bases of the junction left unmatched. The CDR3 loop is CAISESASGSDVYNEQFF. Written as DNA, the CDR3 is TGTGCCATCAGTGAGTCCGCTAGCGGGAGCGACGTCTACAATGAGCAGTTCTTC.

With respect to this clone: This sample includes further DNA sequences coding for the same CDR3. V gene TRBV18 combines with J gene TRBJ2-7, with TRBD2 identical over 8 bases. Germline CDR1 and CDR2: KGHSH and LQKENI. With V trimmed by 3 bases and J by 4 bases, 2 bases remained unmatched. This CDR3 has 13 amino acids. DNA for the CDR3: TGTGCCAGCTCACCTCGGGGGGGTTACGAGCAGTACTTC. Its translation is CASSPRGGYEQYF.

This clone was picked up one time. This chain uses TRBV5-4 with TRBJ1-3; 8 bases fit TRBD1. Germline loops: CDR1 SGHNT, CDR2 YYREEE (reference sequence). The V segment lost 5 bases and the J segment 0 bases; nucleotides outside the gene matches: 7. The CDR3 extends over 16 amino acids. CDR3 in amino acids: CASRSGGLSSGNTIYF. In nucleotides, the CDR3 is TGTGCCAGCAGGTCAGGGGGCCTTTCCTCTGGAAACACCATATATTTT.

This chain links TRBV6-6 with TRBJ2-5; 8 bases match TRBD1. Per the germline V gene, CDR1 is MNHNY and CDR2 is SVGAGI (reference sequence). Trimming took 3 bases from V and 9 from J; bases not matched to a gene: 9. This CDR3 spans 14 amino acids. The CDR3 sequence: CASSYYGQGDPQYF. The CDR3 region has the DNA TGTGCCAGCAGTTATTACGGACAGGGAGATCCCCAGTACTTC.

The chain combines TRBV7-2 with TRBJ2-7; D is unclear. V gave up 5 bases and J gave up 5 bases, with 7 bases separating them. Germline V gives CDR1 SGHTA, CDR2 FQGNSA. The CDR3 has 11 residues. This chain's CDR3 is CASSTLNEQYF. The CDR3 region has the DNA TGTGCCAGCAGCACTCTTAACGAGCAGTACTTC.